The 11 T cell receptor beta chains presented below share a single source sample, sequenced in a study of T cells in Graves' hyperthyroidism and ophthalmopathy. There were TCR beta CDR3 regions amplified from RNA transcripts. The study used the HTBI primer set for a first-round RT-PCR of the TCR CDR3. MiXCR, applied by TCRdb to the multiplex PCR reads, yields one record per CDR3 protein. This table holds around 600,000 distinct CDR3 sequences, approximately 15% found once. Sequencing input: blood. All receptors come from a young woman with Graves' ophthalmopathy.

This clonotype appeared many times. The chain has TRBV28 and TRBJ2-7; D perhaps matches TRBD2 (6 bases). Trimming removed 7 bases at V and 5 bases at J, with 15 bases between. Germline values: CDR1 MDHEN, CDR2 SYDVKM. This CDR3 has 13 amino acids. In DNA, the CDR3 is TGTGCCAGCACCGGGACTTCTAACCACGAGCAGTACTTC. Its translation is CASTGTSNHEQYF.

This clonotype was counted many times. The CDR3 nucleotides are TGTGCCAGCAGTGTACGGCAGGTCTCCTACGAGCAGTACTTC. Amino acids: CASSVRQVSYEQYF. The chain carries TRBV6-1 and TRBJ2-7; D gene ambiguous. Trimming took 4 bases from V and 0 from J, leaving 10 bases between them. The germline CDR1 and CDR2 sequences are MNHNS and SASEGT. CDR3 length equals 14 residues.

There are many counts of this clonotype. The rearrangement links TRBV24-1 to TRBJ1-1; no clear D. The CDR3 is 13 amino acids. V lost 7 bases to trimming and J lost 0 bases, with 8 bases between them. Germline V gene sequence: CDR1 KGHDR, CDR2 SFDVKD. The CDR3 sequence is CATRAGVNTEAFF. CDR3 in DNA: TGTGCCACCAGGGCCGGGGTGAACACTGAAGCTTTCTTT.

There are many counts of this clonotype. This chain joins TRBV20-1 and TRBJ2-7; D is possibly TRBD2 (6 bases). The CDR3 is 17 residues long. Germline assignment: CDR1 DFQATT and CDR2 SNEGSKA (reference sequence). V was shortened by 1 base and J by 2 bases, with 21 bases between the two germline ends. The CDR3 DNA is TGCAGTGCTAGAGGCGGAGGGGTTTGGGGAGTCGCCTACGAGCAGTACTTC. Its protein is CSARGGGVWGVAYEQYF.

This clonotype has a count of ten or more. The genes are TRBV2 and TRBJ2-3; TRBD2 aligns across 10 bases. CDR3 length equals 13 residues. The germline V gene encodes CDR1 SNHLY and CDR2 FYNNEI. CDR3 nucleotide sequence: TGTGCAGCGGGGGGGGGAGCCCCAGATACGCAGTATTTT. Protein sequence: CAAGGGAPDTQYF.

The chain links TRBV20-1 to TRBJ2-5, with a tentative D call TRBD2 (6 bases). Trimming removed 6 bases from V and 5 bases from J, with 19 bases in between. The CDR3 totals 14 residues. In germline, CDR1 is DFQATT, CDR2 SNEGSKA (reference sequence). The CDR3 nucleotides read TGCAGTGCGCAAACCTCGGGAGTCGGTGAGACCCAGTACTTC. This gives the protein CSAQTSGVGETQYF.

This clonotype was observed at least ten times. The chain carries TRBV7-9 and TRBJ1-2; D unresolved. V lost 4 bases to trimming and J lost 8 bases, with 14 bases between them. Germline V gene lookup returns CDR1 SEHNR and CDR2 FQNEAQ (reference sequence). CDR3 size: 13 residues. CDR3 sequence reads: CASSSGLLRGYTF. Written as DNA, the CDR3 is TGTGCCAGCAGCTCCGGCCTTCTAAGAGGCTACACCTTC.

As concerns this clonotype: It may be a read error: a sequence one base away is much more abundant. This rearrangement joins TRBV6-1 to TRBJ1-5, with unresolved D. With 7 bases removed from V and 3 bases from J, the gap between germline ends came to 13 bases. Germline V gives CDR1 MNHNS, CDR2 SASEGT. There are 14 residues in the CDR3. CDR3 in amino acids: CASTLPSDNQPQHF. CDR3 in DNA: TGTGCCAGCACCCTCCCGTCCGACAATCAGCCCCAGCATTTT.

This clonotype came up many times. V is TRBV6-2 or TRBV6-3 and J is TRBJ1-5; 7 positions agree with TRBD1. Germline values: CDR1 MNHEY, CDR2 SVGEGT. The CDR3 runs to 14 residues. After removal of 5 bases from V and 4 bases from J, the junction contained 5 bases not matched to a gene. CDR3 DNA sequence: TGTGCCAGCAGTCCCCGGGACAGAAATCAGCCCCAGCATTTT. Protein product: CASSPRDRNQPQHF.

This clonotype was recorded a few times. The CDR3 DNA follows: TGTGCCACCAGCAGTCCCAAGCGTAACACCGGGGAGCTGTTTTTT. Encoded protein: CATSSPKRNTGELFF. V usage is TRBV15 and J usage is TRBJ2-2; no reliable D call. The germline CDR1 and CDR2 sequences are LNHNV and YYDKDF (reference sequence). CDR3 length equals 15 residues. V lost 3 bases to trimming and J lost 2 bases, with 10 bases between them.

This clonotype was seen repeatedly, ten times or more. In DNA form, the CDR3 reads TGTGCCAGCAGCCGAAAAGGTGGTACCGGGGAGCTGTTTTTT. This codes for CASSRKGGTGELFF. The rearrangement uses TRBV27 and TRBJ2-2, with D uncertain. The CDR3 length is 14 residues. Between the trimmed V and J ends, which lost 6 bases and 5 bases, there was a span of 13 bases. Germline lookup yields CDR1 MNHEY and CDR2 SMNVEV (reference sequence).